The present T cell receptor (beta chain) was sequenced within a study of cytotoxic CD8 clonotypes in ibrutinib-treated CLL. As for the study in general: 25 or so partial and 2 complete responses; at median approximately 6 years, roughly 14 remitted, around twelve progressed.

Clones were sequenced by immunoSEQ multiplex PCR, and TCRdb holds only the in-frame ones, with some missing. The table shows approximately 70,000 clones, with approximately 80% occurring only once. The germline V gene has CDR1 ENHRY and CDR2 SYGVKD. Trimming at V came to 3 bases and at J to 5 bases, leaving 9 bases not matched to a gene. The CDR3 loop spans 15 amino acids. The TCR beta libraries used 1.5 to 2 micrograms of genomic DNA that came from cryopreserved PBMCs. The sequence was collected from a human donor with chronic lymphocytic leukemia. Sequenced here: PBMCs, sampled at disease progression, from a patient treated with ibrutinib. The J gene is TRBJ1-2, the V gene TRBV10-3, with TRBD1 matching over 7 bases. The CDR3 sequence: CAISEDDRDRYGYTF. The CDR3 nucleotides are TGTGCCATCAGTGAAGATGACAGGGACCGTTATGGCTACACCTTC.